This T cell receptor beta chain came from a study of cytomegalovirus exposure and HLA in healthy donors. V dropped 7 bases and J dropped 3; count of bases not matched to a gene: 8. The CDR3 has 16 amino acids. Germline CDR1 is MNHNY and CDR2 is SVGAGI (reference sequence). The PCR had 60 Vbeta and 13 Jbeta primers. The table came from immunoSEQ multiplex PCR; TCRdb's copy has only in-frame clones and leaves some out. The table has about 180,000 clones, approximately 80% seen once. The receptor's source is a woman aged 18-29 years in good health and CMV-seropositive. The sample consisted of PBMCs. The chain links TRBV6-6 to TRBJ2-6, with 8 bases fitting TRBD1. CDR3 DNA: TGTGCCAGCAAACCCCAACAGGGGGATGGGGCCAACGTCCTGACTTTC. The encoded protein is CASKPQQGDGANVLTF.